This T cell receptor beta chain appears in the sequencing data of a study of PD-1 blockade in classical Hodgkin lymphoma. General observations from the study: Patients starting nivolumab under 1 year after ASCT were excluded. CD4+ TCR diversity climbed significantly by C4D1, unlike CD8+ TCR diversity. Before treatment, complete responders showed about the same diversity as newly diagnosed patients.

Profiled with immunoSEQ multiplex PCR; TCRdb holds only in-frame clones, not every one. The sample records roughly 50,000 clones, roughly 89% being singletons. With respect to this clone: Its cognate antigen is unknown.

Documented time point: cycle 4 day 1 (C4D1), after less than 7 weeks of nivolumab. Brentuximab vedotin exposure varied among the patients, all of whom had relapsed after autologous stem cell transplantation. The CDR3 length is 14 residues. Trimming removed 2 bases from V and 2 bases from J, with 10 bases in between. CDR1 and CDR2 (germline): MGHRA, YSYEKL. The J gene is TRBJ2-7, the V gene TRBV4-1; D is uncertain. The sequencing used peripheral blood mononuclear cells (PBMCs), collected before the fourth cycle of nivolumab. This clonotype was obtained from a human donor with classical Hodgkin lymphoma. The chain's CDR3 is CASSQLVVTYEQYF. The CDR3 coding sequence is TGCGCCAGCAGCCAACTAGTAGTAACCTACGAGCAGTACTTC.